This T cell receptor beta chain originates from a study of cytomegalovirus exposure and HLA in healthy donors. Both 60 Vbeta primers and 13 Jbeta primers went into the PCR. Clones were sequenced by immunoSEQ multiplex PCR, and TCRdb holds only the in-frame ones, with some missing. The sample includes approximately 220,000 clones, over 60% of them seen just once. Study-level results: In vitro work confirmed that a few CMV-associated chains recognize CMV antigens. HLA restriction was apparent for most CMV-associated TCR beta chains in a later analysis.

V was pared by 5 bases and J by 3 bases, with 8 bases of the junction left unmatched. Germline V gene sequence: CDR1 SGHTA, CDR2 FQGNSA. The CDR3 extends over 15 amino acids. Concerning this clone: The antigen is not known.

The chain couples TRBV7-2 to TRBJ1-1, with TRBD1 identical over 8 bases. The specimen was PBMCs. This TCR derives from a man aged 35 to 55 in good health and CMV-seronegative. CDR3: CASSVSQGADTEAFF. The CDR3 bases are TGTGCCAGCAGCGTCTCTCAGGGGGCAGACACTGAAGCTTTCTTT. The full variable domain, with the rest looked up from reference TRBV7-2 and TRBJ1-1, is GAGVSQSPSNKVTEKGKDVELRCDPISGHTALYWYRQSLGQGLEFLIYFQGNSAPDKSGLPSDRFSAERTGGSVSTLTIQRTQQEDSAVYLCASSVSQGADTEAFFGQGTRLTVV.